Below are 3 T cell receptor beta chains sequenced from a single sample in a study of T cells in Graves' hyperthyroidism and ophthalmopathy (dated by TCRdb to between 2018 and 2021). The protocol used for the library was multiplex PCR. Sequenced using an Illumina HiSeq 2000. TCR beta CDR3 regions were amplified from RNA transcripts. The TCR CDR3 was subjected to a first round of RT-PCR using the HTBI primer set and the Qiagen OneStep RT-PCR kit. TCRdb's own reprocessing of the public reads used fastp at Q25 and MiXCR and kept productive beta chains. Each entry merges the rows of one CDR3 protein and shows their most common DNA and genes. This sample has about 350,000 distinct CDR3 sequences in its table, and around 18% of those were observed once. The top ten clonotypes cover 15% to 17% of the sample. What was sequenced was blood. Every receptor here comes from a woman aged 35 to 49 with Graves' ophthalmopathy.

Many counts were recorded for this clonotype. The rearrangement uses TRBV29-1 and TRBJ2-7; D remains unclear. The CDR3 length is 12 residues. Per germline, CDR1 SQVTM and CDR2 ANQGSEA. V was shortened by 2 bases and J by 6 bases, with 11 bases between the two germline ends. The CDR3 DNA sequence: TGCAGCGTTGAACCCACCAAAGGCGAGCAGTACTTC. Protein product: CSVEPTKGEQYF.

At least ten counts were recorded for this clonotype. The genes are TRBV11-3 and TRBJ2-2; no definite D call. Trimming pared 5 bases from V and 7 bases from J, leaving 11 bases between. CDR1 SGHNT and CDR2 YENEEA come from the germline V gene. The CDR3 consists of 13 residues. CDR3 region: CASSLLRSGELFF. The CDR3 nucleotides are TGTGCCAGCAGCCTTTTGCGGAGCGGGGAGCTGTTTTTT. Filled out from reference TRBV11-3 and TRBJ2-2, the complete variable domain reads EAGVVQSPRYKIIEKKQPVAFWCNPISGHNTLYWYLQNLGQGPELLIRYENEEAVDDSQLPKDRFSAERLKGVDSTLKIQPAELGDSAVYLCASSLLRSGELFFGEGSRLTVL.

This clonotype was detected ten times or more. V gene TRBV13 combines with J gene TRBJ1-2; weak D call: TRBD1 (6 bases). Germline V CDR1 and CDR2: PRHDT, FYEKMQ (reference sequence). This CDR3 contains 14 residues. The V end lost 2 bases, the J end lost 5 bases, and 12 bases lay between the germline ends. In DNA, the CDR3 is TGTGCCAGCAGCTTACCGACAGGAAAGTATGGCTACACCTTC. Residues: CASSLPTGKYGYTF. The whole variable domain, remainder taken from reference TRBV13 and TRBJ1-2, is AAGVIQSPRHLIKEKRETATLKCYPIPRHDTVYWYQQGPGQDPQFLISFYEKMQSDKGSIPDRFSAQQFSDYHSELNMSSLELGDSALYFCASSLPTGKYGYTFGSGTRLTVV.